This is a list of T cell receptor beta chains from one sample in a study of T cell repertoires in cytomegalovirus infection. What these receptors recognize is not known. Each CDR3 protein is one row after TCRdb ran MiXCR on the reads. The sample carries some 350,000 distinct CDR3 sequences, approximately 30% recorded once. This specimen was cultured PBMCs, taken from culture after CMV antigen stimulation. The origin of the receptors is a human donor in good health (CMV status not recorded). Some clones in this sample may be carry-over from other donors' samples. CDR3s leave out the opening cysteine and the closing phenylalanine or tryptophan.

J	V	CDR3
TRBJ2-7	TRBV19	ASSIGEGVQY
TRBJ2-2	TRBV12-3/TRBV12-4	ASSLWNYSNTGELF
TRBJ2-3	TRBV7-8	ASSFAGLAGRDTQY
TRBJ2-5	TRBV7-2	ASSSMGRGSETQY
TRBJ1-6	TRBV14	ASSLSRKNSPLH
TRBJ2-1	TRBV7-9	ASSLAGRDNYNEQF
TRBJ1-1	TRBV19	ASSGPPLPDREAF
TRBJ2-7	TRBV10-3	AISESTSGYEQY
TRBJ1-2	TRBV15	ATSRDSGQPSYGYT
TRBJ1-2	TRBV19	ARTARGEGRADYGYT
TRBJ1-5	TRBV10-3	AISADRGEQPQH
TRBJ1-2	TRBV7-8	ASSNSGYGYT
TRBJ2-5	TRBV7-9	ASSSSSGRAPQETQY
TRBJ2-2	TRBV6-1	ASRGRLGNTGELF
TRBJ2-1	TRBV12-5	ASGLVLGLTYNEQF
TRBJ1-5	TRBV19	ASSPGLRQPQH
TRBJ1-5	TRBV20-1	SARRSVNQPQH
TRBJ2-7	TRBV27	ASSFARLNEQY
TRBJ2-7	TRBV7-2	ASSPRFRGDEQY
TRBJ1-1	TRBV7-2	ASSPQIRRDPTEAF
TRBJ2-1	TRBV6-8	ASTHGTSGRVEQF
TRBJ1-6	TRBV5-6	ASSLVGQGRRNSPLH
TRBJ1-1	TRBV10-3	AIIKGPGNTEAF
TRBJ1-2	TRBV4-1	ASSQDGGWYGYT
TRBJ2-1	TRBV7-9	ASSLAPFLLSAGAYNEQF
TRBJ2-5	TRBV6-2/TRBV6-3	ASREAGEETQY
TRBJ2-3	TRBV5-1	ASSLLIGGRDYTDTQY
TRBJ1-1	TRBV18	ASSPPNGGDTEAF
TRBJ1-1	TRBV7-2	ASSLDRGRIEAF
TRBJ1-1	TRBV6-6	ASSSSRVVMATEAF
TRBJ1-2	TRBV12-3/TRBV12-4	ASRPGGEGGYGYT
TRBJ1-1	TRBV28	ASSFEANTEAF
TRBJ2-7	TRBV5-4	ASSLWEGINEQY
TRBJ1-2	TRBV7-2	ASRLNPLRGHGYT
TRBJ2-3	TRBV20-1	SASPLAGEDTQY
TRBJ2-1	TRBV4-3	ASSQDAASGRGMQF
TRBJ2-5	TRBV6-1	ASRESRWETQY